The text below deals with one T cell receptor beta chain. The use of a sample-barcoded 5' primer and a J-beta primer mix characterized a second PCR of roughly 6 to 11 cycles. In TCRdb, the 5' RACE reads were re-called with MiXCR into one record per CDR3 protein. The sample yields about 1.5 million distinct CDR3 sequences, less than 45% seen once. The ends were cut back, 5 bases at V and 5 bases at J, with 17 bases in the middle. This CDR3 has 15 residues. The germline V gene has CDR1 SGHRS and CDR2 YFSETQ. The source of the sample is a study of blood T cells in healthy people across ages. Sequencing was done on a sample of blood. This chain connects TRBV5-1 to TRBJ2-1; D remains unclear. The receptor comes from a woman aged 18-29 years in good health. The CDR3 reads CASSFNLGSDNEQFF. CDR3 nucleotides: TGCGCCAGCAGTTTTAACCTAGGATCCGACAATGAGCAGTTCTTC.